Below, 22 T cell receptor beta chains from the same sample are listed, as sequenced in a study of tissue T cells after allogeneic stem cell transplantation. Only in-frame clones appear in the TCRdb table, and some are missing; sequencing was by immunoSEQ multiplex PCR. This table holds roughly 21,000 clones, approximately 70% found once. Sequenced: blood. Receptors originate from a female BALB/c mouse in good health. For this mouse line, the MHC haplotype is H2-d.

In the case of this clone: Germline and genes here are mouse. The read ends 1 residue shy of where the CDR3 ends; the end is completed using the germline J gene. The chain carries TRBV19 and TRBJ2-1; TRBD2 matches 9 bases. The ends lost 0 bases at V and 3 bases at J; junction bases unmatched: 4. Germline-derived CDR1 and CDR2 are FNHDT and SITEND (reference sequence). The CDR3 length is 16 residues. The chain's CDR3 is CASSIVGGRIYAEQFF. The CDR3 DNA, read in part, is TGTGCCAGCAGTATAGTGGGGGGGCGCATCTATGCTGAGCAGTTC.

Comment on this clone: Genes and germline are mouse. The CDR3 is cut off 1 residue early in the read; its end comes from the germline J gene. The V call is TRBV2, the J call TRBJ1-5; no definite D call. The germline V and J ends were trimmed by 11 bases and 8 bases, with 4 bases remaining between them. There are 8 residues in the CDR3. Germline CDR1 is LGHNA and CDR2 is YSYQKL. CDR3 sequence: CACEAPLF. The DNA read from the CDR3 is TGTGCCTGCGAGGCTCCGCTT. Using reference TRBV2 and TRBJ1-5 for the parts outside the CDR3, the full variable domain is DPKIIQKPKYLVAVTGSEKILICEQYLGHNAMYWYRQSAKKPLEFMFSYSYQKLMDNQTASSRFQPQSSKKNHLDLQITALKPDDSATYFCACEAPLFGEGTRLSVL.

In this sample, this clone turned up once. Mouse germline and gene names are used. Read coverage stops 1 residue before the CDR3 terminus; the germline J gene supplies the remainder. This rearrangement joins TRBV19 to TRBJ1-6; D may be TRBD1 (5 bases). TRBJ1-6 has ORF status, its function being uncertain. CDR1 and CDR2 from the germline V gene are FNHDT and SITEND (reference sequence). With 6 bases removed from V and 5 bases from J, the gap between germline ends came to 9 bases. This CDR3 is built from 13 residues. The CDR3 sequence: CASTKTDNSPLYF. The covered CDR3 bases are TGTGCCAGCACCAAGACAGATAATTCGCCCCTCTAC.

On this clone: Germline and junction disagree at one end, which may indicate a read error. Mouse gene names apply. Read data end 1 residue before the CDR3 end; the end is taken from the germline J gene. The J gene is TRBJ2-7, the V gene TRBV13-2; 10 nucleotides line up with TRBD2. The CDR3 consists of 15 residues. Per the germline V gene, CDR1 is NNHNN and CDR2 is SYGAGS (reference sequence). The CDR3 spells CASSDMDWGNYEQYF. The sequenced part of the CDR3 DNA is TGTGCCAGCAGTGATATGGACTGGGGGAATTATGAACAGTAC.

Note on this clone: Here the gene names and germline are mouse. Read sequence stops 1 residue before the CDR3 end, and the germline J gene provides the missing end. The V call is TRBV13-2, the J call TRBJ2-5, with D hard to call. Germline CDR1 NNHNN, CDR2 SYGAGS (reference sequence). This CDR3 region has 12 residues. Trimming pared 0 bases from V and 5 bases from J, leaving 4 bases between. The CDR3 DNA, read in part, is TGTGCCAGCGGTGATGCGCGAGACACCCAGTAC. It translates to CASGDARDTQY. The CDR3 as a whole reads CASGDARDTQYF.

About this clone itself: Gene names refer to mouse genes. The read terminates 1 residue before the CDR3 end, so the remaining end is supplied by the germline J gene. V and J are TRBV16 and TRBJ1-1; weak D call: TRBD1 (5 bases). The V gene lost 2 bases and the J gene lost 3 bases, with 10 bases spanning the gap. This CDR3 is 14 amino acids long. CDR1 is SGHSA, CDR2 FRNQAP, per germline. CDR3 sequence reads: CASSLQGEDTEVFF. The sequenced CDR3 bases are TGTGCAAGCAGCTTACAGGGTGAGGACACAGAAGTCTTC.

In the case of this clone: The gene names given are mouse names. The read ends 1 residue before the CDR3 terminus; that terminus is restored from the germline J gene. The chain employs TRBV13-2 and TRBJ1-3; D is unclear. Germline CDR1 NNHNN, CDR2 SYGAGS (reference sequence). This CDR3 spans 13 amino acids. Trimming stripped 2 bases from V and 1 base from J, with 4 bases between. CDR3 loop: CASGDQSGNTLYF. Partial CDR3 DNA: TGTGCCAGCGGTGACCAATCTGGAAATACGCTCTAT.

Comments on this clone: Gene labels here are mouse ones. Coverage ceases 1 residue before the CDR3 finishes, and the germline J gene fills in the end. This sequence joins TRBV4 and TRBJ1-6; no definite D call. TRBJ1-6 is an ORF, with its function uncertain. The CDR3 sequence is 13 residues long. Germline V lookup: CDR1 LGHDT, CDR2 YNNKQL (reference sequence). With 8 bases removed from V and 0 bases from J, the gap between germline ends came to 5 bases. The CDR3 sequence is CASGPSYNSPLYF. The covered CDR3 bases are TGTGCCAGCGGGCCTTCCTATAATTCGCCCCTCTAC.

Remarks on this clone: The gene names given are mouse names. The observed sequence ends 1 residue before the CDR3 terminus, with the missing tail filled in from the germline J gene. This chain joins TRBV13-1 and TRBJ2-2; D is possibly TRBD1 (5 bases). The V end was cut by 0 bases, the J end by 1 base, with 7 bases between. Germline CDR1 is NSHNY and CDR2 is SYGAGN. The length of the CDR3 is 15 residues. Partial CDR3 DNA: TGTGCCAGCAGTGATGTGGACAAAAACACCGGGCAGCTCTAC. It translates to CASSDVDKNTGQLY. The whole CDR3 sequence reads CASSDVDKNTGQLYF.

Points on this clone: The gene names here belong to mouse. The CDR3 is cut off 1 residue early in the read; its end comes from the germline J gene. The V gene is TRBV2, the J gene TRBJ2-4, with 11 bases that match TRBD2. CDR3 size: 14 residues. Germline CDR1 reads LGHNA; CDR2 reads YSYQKL. The junction had 1 base not matched to a gene; V was cut back by 3 bases and J by 5 bases. CDR3 bases read: TGTGCCAGCAGCCAGGGGACTGGGGGAAACACCTTGTAC. Its translation: CASSQGTGGNTLY. The complete CDR3 reads CASSQGTGGNTLYF.

This clone has just a few counts. The listed genes are named as in mouse. The read comes to an end 1 residue before the CDR3 does, leaving the germline J gene to fill in the end. The chain employs TRBV4 and TRBJ1-5, with 8 positions matching TRBD1. The CDR3 is 14 residues long. Per the germline V gene, CDR1 is LGHDT and CDR2 is YNNKQL (reference sequence). The junction had 2 bases not matched to a gene; V was cut back by 5 bases and J by 2 bases. CDR3 sequence: CASSHRGDNQAPLF. CDR3 DNA, as far as it was read: TGTGCCAGCAGCCACAGGGGGGACAACCAGGCTCCGCTT.

Details on this clone: All gene names here are mouse names. With the read ending 1 residue before the CDR3 end, the germline J gene is used to fill in that end. This chain links TRBV19 with TRBJ1-4; no firm D call. V gave up 2 bases and J gave up 2 bases, with 4 bases separating them. Germline loops: CDR1 FNHDT, CDR2 SITEND (reference sequence). The length of the CDR3 is 13 residues. CDR3 in amino acids: CASSMRSNERLFF. The covered CDR3 bases are TGTGCCAGCAGTATGAGGTCCAACGAAAGATTATTT.

Worth noting for this clone: Gene names follow the mouse nomenclature. The read is 1 residue too short to cover the CDR3 end, so that end is filled in from the germline J gene. V is TRBV13-1 and J is TRBJ2-1; unclear D gene. The V gene's germline CDR1 is NSHNY and CDR2 SYGAGN. This CDR3 region has 14 residues. Deletions cut 2 bases from V and 3 bases from J, with 9 bases between. This CDR3 is CASSEGRFYAEQFF. Incomplete CDR3 DNA: TGTGCCAGCAGTGAAGGGAGATTCTATGCTGAGCAGTTC.

This clone was recorded once. Gene names are the mouse ones. The missing CDR3 end, 1 residue past where the read stops, is filled in from the germline J gene. The gene calls are TRBV13-1 and TRBJ2-5; TRBD1 might be the D (6 bases). The V gene's germline CDR1 is NSHNY and CDR2 SYGAGN. The CDR3 runs to 15 residues. V was trimmed by 4 bases and J by 0 bases, leaving 12 bases between them. Incomplete CDR3 DNA: TGTGCCAGCAGTCCTCGACAGGTTAACCAAGACACCCAGTAC. Translation: CASSPRQVNQDTQY. The CDR3 reads in full as CASSPRQVNQDTQYF.

A note on this clone: Germline and genes: mouse. The sequenced part of the CDR3 DNA is TGTGCCAGCAGTATTGGGGGGCGCATGGGGGACACCCAGTAC. Translated: CASSIGGRMGDTQY. The CDR3 in its entirety is CASSIGGRMGDTQYF. This chain connects TRBV19 to TRBJ2-5; maybe TRBD2 (7 bases). The read ends 1 residue shy of where the CDR3 ends; the end is completed using the germline J gene. The CDR3 consists of 15 residues. V lost 2 bases and J 6 bases, leaving 16 bases between the germline ends. Germline V gene sequence: CDR1 FNHDT, CDR2 SITEND (reference sequence).

This clone was found once. Gene names are mouse gene names. The read ends 1 residue early relative to the CDR3; the germline J gene fills the gap. The sample carries other DNA sequences with the same CDR3. The V and J genes are TRBV5 and TRBJ2-5; 8 bases line up with TRBD2. The CDR3 consists of 15 residues. Germline V CDR1 and CDR2: LGHNA, YNLKQL (reference sequence). J lost 2 bases, V lost 0 bases, and 1 base had no gene match. The CDR3 DNA, read in part, is TGTGCCAGCAGCCAAGACTGGGGGGCCCAAGACACCCAGTAC. Its protein is CASSQDWGAQDTQY. The full CDR3 reads CASSQDWGAQDTQYF.

In the case of this clone: Gene names refer to mouse genes. The CDR3 extends 1 residue past the end of the read, so its final part is completed from the germline J gene. The chain uses TRBV4 and TRBJ2-5; D is uncertain. The CDR3 length is 12 residues. The ends were cut back, 5 bases at V and 0 bases at J, with 3 bases in the middle. The germline V gene has CDR1 LGHDT and CDR2 YNNKQL (reference sequence). The part of the CDR3 DNA that was read is TGTGCCAGCAGCCTTAACCAAGACACCCAGTAC. It yields the protein CASSLNQDTQY. The whole CDR3 region reads CASSLNQDTQYF.

This clone appeared a few times. Genes and germline are mouse. CDR3: CASSQRGSSSYEQYF. The CDR3 DNA, read in part, is TGTGCCAGCAGCCAAAGGGGGTCGAGCTCCTATGAACAGTAC. The chain couples TRBV5 to TRBJ2-7, with D tentatively TRBD1 (6 bases). The read finishes 1 residue shy of the CDR3 end, and the germline J gene is used to complete it. Looked up from germline, CDR1 is LGHNA and CDR2 is YNLKQL (reference sequence). V was clipped by 2 bases and J by 0 bases, with 11 bases between them. The CDR3 runs 15 residues.

Remarks on this clone: Gene names are the mouse ones. The missing CDR3 end, 1 residue past where the read stops, is filled in from the germline J gene. This chain connects TRBV20 to TRBJ2-1; TRBD1 matches at 10 bases. The CDR3 contains 14 residues. The V and J ends lost 3 bases and 6 bases, in that order; junction bases with no gene match: 5. Germline V gene lookup returns CDR1 GFQATS and CDR2 STVNSAI. CDR3 DNA (partial): TGTGGTGCTAGCCGGACAGGGGGGATTGCTGAGCAGTTC. Its protein product is CGASRTGGIAEQF. The whole CDR3 protein reads CGASRTGGIAEQFF. Supplemented by reference TRBV20 and TRBJ2-1, the full variable domain reads GALVYQYPRRTICKSGTSMRMECQAVGFQATSVAWYRQSPQKTFELIALSTVNSAIKYEQNFTQEKFPISHPNLSFSSMTVLNAYLEDRGLYLCGASRTGGIAEQFFGPGTRLTVL.

Comment on this clone: The gene symbols are mouse symbols. The read stops 1 residue short of the end of the CDR3; the missing end is completed from the germline J gene. This chain links TRBV13-3 with TRBJ2-5, with 10 bases that match TRBD1. There are 14 residues in the CDR3. Germline-derived CDR1 and CDR2 are NNHDY and SYVADS. J gave up 6 bases and V 1 base, and 2 bases lay outside the gene matches. The CDR3 sequence: CASSDLGQGDTQYF. The sequenced CDR3 bases are TGTGCCAGCAGTGATTTGGGACAGGGGGACACCCAGTAC.

Details on this clone: Mouse germline and gene names are used. The CDR3 loop is CASSRDSLSYEQYF. The sequenced CDR3 bases are TGTGCCAGCAGCCGCGACAGTCTCTCCTATGAACAGTAC. The chain uses TRBV5 and TRBJ2-7; tentative D call: TRBD1 (5 bases). The read ends 1 residue early relative to the CDR3; the germline J gene fills the gap. This CDR3 spans 14 amino acids. Looked up from germline, CDR1 is LGHNA and CDR2 is YNLKQL (reference sequence). V shed 4 bases and J shed 0 bases, with 10 bases lying between them.

To note about this clone: Gene names refer to mouse genes. Sequencing ends 1 residue short of the CDR3 end; the germline J gene provides the rest. V gene TRBV5 combines with J gene TRBJ2-5, with D hard to call. V lost 0 bases and J lost 2, with 9 bases in between. The CDR3 is 15 amino acids. Looked up from germline, CDR1 is LGHNA and CDR2 is YNLKQL (reference sequence). The sequenced part of the CDR3 DNA is TGTGCCAGCAGCCAAGAGCGGGCAGTCCAAGACACCCAGTAC. Its translation: CASSQERAVQDTQY. The entire CDR3 reads CASSQERAVQDTQYF.